This entry lists 15 T cell receptor beta chains sequenced from one sample in a study of blood T cell repertoires in COVID-19. The data were produced by immunoSEQ multiplex PCR, yet TCRdb's version contains in-frame clones alone and is incomplete. The data contain 77,000 or so clones, 83% of them seen just once; the ten biggest clones take up about 6.9%. The sequencing input was peripheral blood. The receptor set was obtained from a man under 40 with COVID-19, enrolled during active disease.

The rearrangement uses TRBV23-1 and TRBJ2-7; D is undetermined. TRBV23-1 is marked as an open reading frame, function uncertain. With 6 bases removed from V and 3 bases from J, the gap between germline ends came to 6 bases. The CDR3 consists of 11 residues. The CDR3 is CASSVLYEQYF. DNA for the CDR3: TGCGCCAGCAGCGTTCTCTACGAGCAGTACTTC.

This clone was detected once. The gene calls are TRBV12-3 or TRBV12-4 and TRBJ1-2; no clear D. The length of the CDR3 is 12 residues. Trimming stripped 2 bases from V and 5 bases from J, with 6 bases between. The chain's CDR3 is CASSLNRYGYTF. The CDR3 DNA follows: TGTGCCAGCAGTTTAAACAGATATGGCTACACCTTC.

V is TRBV28 and J is TRBJ2-7; 7 nucleotides line up with TRBD1. Looked up from germline, CDR1 is MDHEN and CDR2 is SYDVKM. This CDR3 has 13 amino acids. Trimming at V came to 6 bases and at J to 4 bases, leaving 6 bases not matched to a gene. In DNA, the CDR3 is TGTGCCAGCAGGGGACAGTCAGGATACGAGCAGTACTTC. It specifies CASRGQSGYEQYF.

In its sample, this clone was seen a few times. This same CDR3 is encoded by further DNA sequences in the sample. J is TRBJ1-1 and V is TRBV5-1; D uncertain. Trimming shortened V by 4 bases and J by 1 base, and 8 bases separated the two germline ends. Germline V lookup: CDR1 SGHRS, CDR2 YFSETQ. The CDR3 has 13 amino acids. Here the CDR3 reads CASSEGSNTEAFF. The CDR3 DNA follows: TGCGCCAGCAGCGAGGGCTCGAACACTGAAGCTTTCTTT.

The rearrangement joins TRBV24-1 to TRBJ2-5, with D possibly being TRBD2 (6 bases). The CDR3 totals 15 residues. CDR1 and CDR2 (germline): KGHDR, SFDVKD. The V gene lost 5 bases and the J gene lost 5 bases, with 17 bases spanning the gap. CDR3 in amino acids: CATSGFEGGKETQYF. The CDR3 DNA reads as TGTGCCACCAGTGGTTTTGAGGGCGGGAAGGAGACCCAGTACTTC.

The chain combines TRBV19 with TRBJ1-1, with TRBD1 identical over 8 bases. Germline lookup yields CDR1 LNHDA and CDR2 SQIVND (reference sequence). The CDR3 consists of 16 residues. J gave up 3 bases and V 7 bases, and 13 bases lay outside the gene matches. The CDR3 loop is CASTRTRTGMDTEAFF. The DNA for the CDR3 is TGTGCCAGTACTAGAACCCGGACAGGGATGGACACTGAAGCTTTCTTT.

The gene calls are TRBV2 and TRBJ2-1; 7 bases match TRBD2. The trim removed 7 bases at V and 6 bases at J, leaving 6 bases unmatched. CDR3 length: 13 residues. Germline CDR1 and CDR2: SNHLY and FYNNEI. The CDR3 region has the DNA TGTGCCAGCAAATTCCTAGCGGCCAATGAGCAGTTCTTC. Its translation is CASKFLAANEQFF.

The chain couples TRBV5-1 to TRBJ2-7, with D unclear. CDR3 length: 14 amino acids. CDR1 SGHRS and CDR2 YFSETQ come from the germline V gene. The V gene lost 0 bases and the J gene lost 3 bases, with 10 bases spanning the gap. Here the CDR3 reads CASSLAAELYEQYF. The CDR3 DNA reads as TGCGCCAGCAGCTTGGCCGCGGAACTCTACGAGCAGTACTTC.

The J gene is TRBJ2-1, the V gene TRBV11-2; 8 bases line up with TRBD2. Germline loops: CDR1 SGHAT, CDR2 FQNNGV. There are 15 residues in the CDR3. V was clipped by 5 bases and J by 7 bases; unmatched bases: 10. The CDR3, as DNA: TGTGCCAGCAGCCCGTACGGGGGGGCAATGAATGAGCAGTTCTTC. Its translation: CASSPYGGAMNEQFF.

This clone was counted only a few times. This chain joins TRBV6-4 and TRBJ1-6; D gene uncertain. Germline V CDR1 and CDR2: MRHNA, SNTAGT. The germline V and J ends were trimmed by 3 bases and 5 bases, with 8 bases remaining between them. This CDR3 has 14 residues. In DNA form, the CDR3 reads TGTGCCAGCAGTGAGGACGGGAATAATTCACCCCTCCACTTT. Amino acids: CASSEDGNNSPLHF.

CDR3 loop: CASSLGLAEHYEQYF. In nucleotides, the CDR3 is TGTGCCAGCAGCTTGGGACTAGCGGAACACTACGAGCAGTACTTC. The chain links TRBV5-4 to TRBJ2-7; TRBD2 matches 9 bases. Germline CDR1 is SGHNT and CDR2 is YYREEE (reference sequence). V dropped 0 bases and J dropped 3; count of bases not matched to a gene: 4. This CDR3 is 15 amino acids long.

This clone has only one observation. The J gene is TRBJ1-4, the V gene TRBV19; tentative D call: TRBD1 (5 bases). Trimming took off 1 base at V and 7 bases at J, with 13 bases between the two ends. This CDR3 contains 15 residues. CDR1 LNHDA and CDR2 SQIVND come from the germline V gene (reference sequence). The CDR3 region is CASSIGAGHGEKLFF. The CDR3 DNA reads TGTGCCAGTAGTATAGGGGCGGGGCACGGTGAAAAACTGTTTTTT.

The chain links TRBV7-3 to TRBJ2-2; 8 nucleotides align to TRBD2. The CDR3 has 16 residues. V was clipped by 1 base and J by 0 bases; unmatched bases: 1. The germline V gene has CDR1 SGHTA and CDR2 FQGTGA. CDR3 sequence: CASSLMTSANTGELFF. Written as DNA, the CDR3 is TGTGCCAGCAGCTTAATGACTAGCGCGAACACCGGGGAGCTGTTTTTT. The variable domain in full, with the rest retrieved from reference TRBV7-3 and TRBJ2-2, is GAGVSQTPSNKVTEKGKYVELRCDPISGHTALYWYRQSLGQGPEFLIYFQGTGAADDSGLPNDRFFAVRPEGSVSTLKIQRTERGDSAVYLCASSLMTSANTGELFFGEGSRLTVL.

This clone was detected once. The rearrangement joins TRBV25-1 to TRBJ2-5; 7 bases align to TRBD2. The CDR3 totals 15 residues. Germline V CDR1 and CDR2: MGHDK, SYGVNS. Germline trimming cut 3 bases from V and 3 bases from J; bases unmatched to any gene: 7. This CDR3 reads CASSDRSAGEETQYF. The CDR3 DNA follows: TGTGCCAGCAGTGACCGGAGCGCGGGAGAAGAGACCCAGTACTTC.

The chain uses TRBV19 and TRBJ2-5; TRBD2 aligns across 9 bases. The closer fit of TRBJ2-7 to the DNA end suggests the J call may be wrong. CDR3 length equals 16 residues. Germline CDR1 is LNHDA and CDR2 is SQIVND (reference sequence). The CDR3: CASSRVGLANIYEQYF. The CDR3 region has the DNA TGTGCCAGTAGTAGGGTCGGACTAGCGAATATCTACGAGCAGTACTTC.